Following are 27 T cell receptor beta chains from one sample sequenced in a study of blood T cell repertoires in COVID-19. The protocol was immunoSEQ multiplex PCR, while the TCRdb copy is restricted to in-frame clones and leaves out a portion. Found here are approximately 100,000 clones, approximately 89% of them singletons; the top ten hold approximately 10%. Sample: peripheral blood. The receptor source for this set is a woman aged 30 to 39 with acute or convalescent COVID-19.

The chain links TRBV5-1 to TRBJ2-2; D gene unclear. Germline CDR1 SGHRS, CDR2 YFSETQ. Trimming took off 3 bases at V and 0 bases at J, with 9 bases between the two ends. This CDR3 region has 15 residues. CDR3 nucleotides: TGCGCCAGCAGCTCGTCCGACTCGAACACCGGGGAGCTGTTTTTT. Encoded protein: CASSSSDSNTGELFF. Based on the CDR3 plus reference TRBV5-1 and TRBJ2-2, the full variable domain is KAGVTQTPRYLIKTRGQQVTLSCSPISGHRSVSWYQQTPGQGLQFLFEYFSETQRNKGNFPGRFSGRQFSNSRSEMNVSTLELGDSALYLCASSSSDSNTGELFFGEGSRLTVL.

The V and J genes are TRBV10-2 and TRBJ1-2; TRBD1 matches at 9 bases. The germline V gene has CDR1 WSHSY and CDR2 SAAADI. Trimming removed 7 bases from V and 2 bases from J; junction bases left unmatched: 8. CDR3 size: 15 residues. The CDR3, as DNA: TGCGCCAGCAACGGACAGGGGATAACGAACTATGGCTACACCTTC. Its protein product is CASNGQGITNYGYTF.

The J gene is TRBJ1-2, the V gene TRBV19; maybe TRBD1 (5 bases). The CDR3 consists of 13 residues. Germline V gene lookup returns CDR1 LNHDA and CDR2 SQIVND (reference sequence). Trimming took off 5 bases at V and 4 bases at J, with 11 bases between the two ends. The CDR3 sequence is CASSPQGGYGYTF. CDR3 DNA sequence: TGTGCCAGTAGTCCCCAGGGTGGCTATGGCTACACCTTC.

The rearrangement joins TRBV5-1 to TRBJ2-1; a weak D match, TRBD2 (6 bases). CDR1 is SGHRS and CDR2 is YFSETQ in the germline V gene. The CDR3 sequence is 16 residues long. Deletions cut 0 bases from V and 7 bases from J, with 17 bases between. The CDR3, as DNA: TGCGCCAGCAGCTTGGCCACGGCGGGGAATATAAATGAGCAGTTCTTC. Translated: CASSLATAGNINEQFF.

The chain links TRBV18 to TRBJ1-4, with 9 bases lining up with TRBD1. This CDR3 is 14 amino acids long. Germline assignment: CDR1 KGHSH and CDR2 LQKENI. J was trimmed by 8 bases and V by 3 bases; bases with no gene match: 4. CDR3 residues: CASSPGQGWEKLFF. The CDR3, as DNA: TGTGCCAGCTCACCGGGACAGGGATGGGAAAAACTGTTTTTT.

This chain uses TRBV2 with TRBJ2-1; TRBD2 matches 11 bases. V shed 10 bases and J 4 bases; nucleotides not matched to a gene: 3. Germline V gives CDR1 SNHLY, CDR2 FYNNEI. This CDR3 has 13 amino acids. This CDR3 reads CATSSGGYNEQFF. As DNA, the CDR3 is TGTGCCACCTCTAGCGGGGGGTACAATGAGCAGTTCTTC.

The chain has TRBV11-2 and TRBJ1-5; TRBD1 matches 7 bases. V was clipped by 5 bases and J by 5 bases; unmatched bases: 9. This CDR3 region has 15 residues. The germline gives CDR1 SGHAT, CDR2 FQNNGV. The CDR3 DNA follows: TGTGCCAGCAGCCATACAGGGGAGGTTGATCAGCCCCAGCATTTT. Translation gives CASSHTGEVDQPQHF.

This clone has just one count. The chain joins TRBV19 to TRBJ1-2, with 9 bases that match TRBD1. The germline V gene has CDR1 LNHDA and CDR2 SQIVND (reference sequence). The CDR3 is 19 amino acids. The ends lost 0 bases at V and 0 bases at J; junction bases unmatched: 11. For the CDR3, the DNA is TGTGCCAGTAGTATAGATCCACGGGACAGGGCCAGGTCTAACTATGGCTACACCTTC. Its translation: CASSIDPRDRARSNYGYTF.

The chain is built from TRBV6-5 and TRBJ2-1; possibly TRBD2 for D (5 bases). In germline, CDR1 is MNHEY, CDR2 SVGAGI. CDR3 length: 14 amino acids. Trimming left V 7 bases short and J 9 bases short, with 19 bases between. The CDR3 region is CASKAISLAGEQFF. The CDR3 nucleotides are TGTGCCAGCAAGGCCATCTCTCTAGCTGGTGAGCAGTTCTTC.

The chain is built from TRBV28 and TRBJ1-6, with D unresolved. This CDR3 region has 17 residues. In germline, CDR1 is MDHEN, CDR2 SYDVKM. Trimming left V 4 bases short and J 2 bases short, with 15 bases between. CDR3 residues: CASSSTVPRTYNSPLHF. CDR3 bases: TGTGCCAGCAGTTCCACAGTGCCTCGGACCTATAATTCACCCCTCCACTTT.

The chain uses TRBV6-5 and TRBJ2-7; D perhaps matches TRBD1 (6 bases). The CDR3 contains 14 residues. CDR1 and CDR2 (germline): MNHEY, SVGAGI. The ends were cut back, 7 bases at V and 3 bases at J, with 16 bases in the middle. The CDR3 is CASTSTPDSYEQYF. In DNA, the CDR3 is TGTGCCAGCACTAGCACGCCGGACAGCTACGAGCAGTACTTC.

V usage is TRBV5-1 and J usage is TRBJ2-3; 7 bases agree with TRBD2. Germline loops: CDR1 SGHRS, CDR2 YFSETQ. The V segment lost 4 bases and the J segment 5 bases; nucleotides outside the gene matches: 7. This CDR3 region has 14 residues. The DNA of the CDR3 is TGCGCCAGCAGCGGGACTACCACACGAGATACGCAGTATTTT. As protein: CASSGTTTRDTQYF.

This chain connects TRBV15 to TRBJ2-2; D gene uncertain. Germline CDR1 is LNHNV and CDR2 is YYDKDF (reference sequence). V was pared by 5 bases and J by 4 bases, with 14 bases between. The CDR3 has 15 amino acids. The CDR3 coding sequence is TGTGCCACCAGCGCCATGCGAAGTGTCACCGGGGAGCTGTTTTTT. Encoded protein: CATSAMRSVTGELFF.

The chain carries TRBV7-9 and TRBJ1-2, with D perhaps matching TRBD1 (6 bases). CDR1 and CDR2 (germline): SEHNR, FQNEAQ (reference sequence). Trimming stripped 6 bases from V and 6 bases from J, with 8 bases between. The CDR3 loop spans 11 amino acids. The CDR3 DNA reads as TGTGCCAGCAGTTCAGGGGATGGCTACACCTTC. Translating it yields CASSSGDGYTF.

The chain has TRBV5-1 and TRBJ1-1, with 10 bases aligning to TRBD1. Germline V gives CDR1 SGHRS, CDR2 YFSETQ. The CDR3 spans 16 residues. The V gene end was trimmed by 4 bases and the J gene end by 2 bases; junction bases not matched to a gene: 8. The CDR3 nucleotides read TGCGCCAGCAGCCATGGGAGGACAGGGGGAAACACTGAAGCTTTCTTT. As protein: CASSHGRTGGNTEAFF.

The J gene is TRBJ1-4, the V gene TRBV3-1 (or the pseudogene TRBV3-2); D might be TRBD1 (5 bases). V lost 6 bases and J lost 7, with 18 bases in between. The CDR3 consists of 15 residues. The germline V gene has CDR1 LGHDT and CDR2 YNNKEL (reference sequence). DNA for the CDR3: TGTGCCAGCAGTCTCATGGGGCCTGTGGGTGAAAAACTGTTTTTT. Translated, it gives CASSLMGPVGEKLFF.

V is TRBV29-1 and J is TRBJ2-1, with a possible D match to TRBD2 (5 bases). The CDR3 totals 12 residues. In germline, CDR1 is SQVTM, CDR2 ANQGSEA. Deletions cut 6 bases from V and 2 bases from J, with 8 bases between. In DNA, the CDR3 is TGCAGCGTACCCGGGACCTACAATGAGCAGTTCTTC. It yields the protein CSVPGTYNEQFF.

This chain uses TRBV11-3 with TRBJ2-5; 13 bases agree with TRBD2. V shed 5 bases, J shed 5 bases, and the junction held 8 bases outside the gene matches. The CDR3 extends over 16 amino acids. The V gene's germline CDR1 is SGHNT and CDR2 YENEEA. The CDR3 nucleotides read TGTGCCAGCAGCCGTGGACTAGCGGGGGTCGGGGAGACCCAGTACTTC. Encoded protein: CASSRGLAGVGETQYF. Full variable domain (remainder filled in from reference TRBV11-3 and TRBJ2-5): EAGVVQSPRYKIIEKKQPVAFWCNPISGHNTLYWYLQNLGQGPELLIRYENEEAVDDSQLPKDRFSAERLKGVDSTLKIQPAELGDSAVYLCASSRGLAGVGETQYFGPGTRLLVL.

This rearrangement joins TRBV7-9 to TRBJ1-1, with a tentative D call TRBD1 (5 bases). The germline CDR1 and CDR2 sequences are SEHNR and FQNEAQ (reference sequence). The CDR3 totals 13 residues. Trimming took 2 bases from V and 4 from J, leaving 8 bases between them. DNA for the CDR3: TGTGCCAGCAGCTTACAGGGATTCACTGAAGCTTTCTTT. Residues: CASSLQGFTEAFF.

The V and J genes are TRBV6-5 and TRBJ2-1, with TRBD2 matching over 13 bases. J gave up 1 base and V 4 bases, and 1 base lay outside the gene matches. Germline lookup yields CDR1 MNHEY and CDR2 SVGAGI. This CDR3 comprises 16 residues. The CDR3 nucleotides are TGTGCCAGCAGTTCGACTAGCGGGGGGTCCTACAATGAGCAGTTCTTC. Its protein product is CASSSTSGGSYNEQFF.

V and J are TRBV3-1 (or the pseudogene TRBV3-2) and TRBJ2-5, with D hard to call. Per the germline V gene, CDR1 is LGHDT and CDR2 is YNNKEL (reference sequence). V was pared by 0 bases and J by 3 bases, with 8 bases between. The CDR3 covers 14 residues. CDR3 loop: CASSQDYSEETQYF. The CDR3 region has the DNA TGTGCCAGCAGCCAAGATTACTCGGAAGAGACCCAGTACTTC.

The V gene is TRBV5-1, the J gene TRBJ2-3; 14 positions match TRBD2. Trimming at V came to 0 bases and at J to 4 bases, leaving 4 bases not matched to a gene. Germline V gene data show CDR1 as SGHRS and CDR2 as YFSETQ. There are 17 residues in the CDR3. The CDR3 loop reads CASSLGLAGGIPDTQYF. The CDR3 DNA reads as TGCGCCAGCAGCTTGGGACTAGCGGGGGGGATCCCAGATACGCAGTATTTT. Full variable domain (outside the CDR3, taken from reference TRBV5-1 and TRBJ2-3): KAGVTQTPRYLIKTRGQQVTLSCSPISGHRSVSWYQQTPGQGLQFLFEYFSETQRNKGNFPGRFSGRQFSNSRSEMNVSTLELGDSALYLCASSLGLAGGIPDTQYFGPGTRLTVL.

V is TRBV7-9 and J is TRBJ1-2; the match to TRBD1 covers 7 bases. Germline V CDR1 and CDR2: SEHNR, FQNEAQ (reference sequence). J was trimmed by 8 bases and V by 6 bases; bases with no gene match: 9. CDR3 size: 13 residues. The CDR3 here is CASSSRQGGGYTF. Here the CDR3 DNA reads TGTGCCAGCAGTTCCCGACAGGGTGGAGGCTACACCTTC.

The CDR3 loop reads CASSFPTGSTDTQYF. The CDR3 region has the DNA TGTGCCAGCAGTTTCCCGACAGGAAGCACAGATACGCAGTATTTT. The chain couples TRBV28 to TRBJ2-3; possible D gene TRBD1, 6 bases. CDR1 MDHEN and CDR2 SYDVKM come from the germline V gene. The CDR3 is 15 amino acids. Between the trimmed V and J ends, which lost 3 bases and 0 bases, there was a span of 10 bases.

The CDR3 DNA is TGTGCCAGCAGCTTAGTAGGTAGCAGCTCCTACAATGAGCAGTTCTTC. This codes for CASSLVGSSSYNEQFF. V and J are TRBV11-1 and TRBJ2-1; D gene unclear. Germline CDR1 reads SGHAT; CDR2 reads FQDESV (reference sequence). The CDR3 totals 16 residues. V lost 1 base, J lost 0 bases, and 10 bases lay in between.

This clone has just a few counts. CDR3 amino acids: CASSGGSDTQYF. Here the CDR3 DNA reads TGCGCCAGCAGTGGAGGATCAGATACGCAGTATTTT. This sequence joins TRBV23-1 and TRBJ2-3, with a weak D call TRBD2 (5 bases). TRBV23-1 is placed among ORFs of uncertain function. The CDR3 is 12 amino acids. Trimming left V 5 bases short and J 4 bases short, with 7 bases between.

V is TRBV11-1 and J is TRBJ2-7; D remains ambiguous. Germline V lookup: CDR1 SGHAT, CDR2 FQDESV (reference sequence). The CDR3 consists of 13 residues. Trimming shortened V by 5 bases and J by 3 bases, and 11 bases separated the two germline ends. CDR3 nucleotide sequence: TGTGCCAGCAGCCCCCTTCCGGGCTACGAGCAGTACTTC. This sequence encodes CASSPLPGYEQYF.